These 15 T cell receptor beta chains came from one sample sequenced in a study of shared clonotypes between healthy human individuals (TCRdb year 2020). Library creation used the immunoSEQ multiplex PCR assay. TCRdb's version of the immuneACCESS table is confined to in-frame rearrangements and falls short of the full clone set. An unresolved V gene accounts for under half of the shortfall where checked; the remainder is of unknown origin. This sample lists some 510,000 clones; 70% to 80% were detected once. The ten largest clones take up 10% to 15% of the sample. Specimen: PBMCs. These receptors were taken from a woman aged 40 to 50 in good health. Some clones in this sample may be carry-over from other donors' samples.

The gene calls are TRBV19 and TRBJ2-1, with 15 positions matching TRBD2. The CDR3 has 16 amino acids. The V and J ends lost 6 bases and 4 bases, in that order; junction bases with no gene match: 4. The V gene's germline CDR1 is LNHDA and CDR2 SQIVND (reference sequence). The CDR3 protein is CASSGTSGRMYNEQFF. The CDR3 region has the DNA TGTGCCAGTAGCGGGACTAGCGGGAGGATGTACAATGAGCAGTTCTTC.

J is TRBJ2-1 and V is TRBV4-2, with 8 bases identical to TRBD1. J was trimmed by 3 bases and V by 4 bases; bases with no gene match: 5. The CDR3 contains 15 residues. Germline-derived CDR1 and CDR2 are LGHNA and YNFKEQ. The CDR3 reads CASSRPGTGYNEQFF. DNA of the CDR3: TGTGCCAGCAGCCGCCCCGGGACAGGCTACAATGAGCAGTTCTTC.

The chain links TRBV4-1 to TRBJ2-2; TRBD2 aligns across 12 bases. Germline V gene lookup returns CDR1 MGHRA and CDR2 YSYEKL. The CDR3 consists of 20 residues. Germline trimming cut 0 bases from V and 8 bases from J; bases unmatched to any gene: 16. This CDR3 reads CASSQDWASGRDRLTGELFF. CDR3 sequence (DNA): TGCGCCAGCAGCCAAGATTGGGCTAGCGGGAGGGACCGGCTGACTGGGGAGCTGTTTTTT.

J is TRBJ1-3 and V is TRBV6-5; D not resolved. Per germline, CDR1 MNHEY and CDR2 SVGAGI. The CDR3 is 15 residues long. The V gene lost 0 bases and the J gene lost 0 bases, with 6 bases spanning the gap. The CDR3 here is CASSYSYSSGNTIYF. The CDR3 DNA follows: TGTGCCAGCAGTTACTCATACAGCTCTGGAAACACCATATATTTT.

The count of this clone is one. This chain links TRBV5-5 with TRBJ2-7; D tentatively fits TRBD1 or TRBD2 (5 bases each). CDR3 size: 15 residues. The germline V gene encodes CDR1 SGHKS and CDR2 YYEKEE (reference sequence). V was pared by 1 base and J by 4 bases, with 15 bases between. CDR3 amino acids: CASSLRTGLEYEQYF. The CDR3, as DNA: TGTGCCAGCAGCTTGAGAACGGGGCTGGAGTACGAGCAGTACTTC. Together with reference TRBV5-5 and TRBJ2-7, the CDR3 gives the full variable domain: DAGVTQSPTHLIKTRGQQVTLRCSPISGHKSVSWYQQVLGQGPQFIFQYYEKEERGRGNFPDRFSARQFPNYSSELNVNALLLGDSALYLCASSLRTGLEYEQYFGPGTRLTVT.

The chain has TRBV19 and TRBJ2-1; D remains ambiguous. CDR1 is LNHDA and CDR2 is SQIVND in the germline V gene (reference sequence). V was trimmed by 1 base and J by 0 bases, leaving 10 bases between them. This CDR3 region has 16 residues. This CDR3 reads CASSIANLLSYNEQFF. CDR3 in DNA: TGTGCCAGTAGTATAGCTAACCTACTCTCCTACAATGAGCAGTTCTTC.

The chain recombines TRBV19 with TRBJ1-4; D might be TRBD1 (6 bases). This CDR3 region has 15 residues. Germline CDR1 LNHDA, CDR2 SQIVND (reference sequence). The V end lost 5 bases, the J end lost 3 bases, and 13 bases lay between the germline ends. The CDR3 reads CASSATGTPNEKLFF. Written as DNA, the CDR3 is TGTGCCAGTAGTGCTACCGGGACACCTAATGAAAAACTGTTTTTT.

This clone was seen only once. The chain has TRBV9 and TRBJ1-1; D is perhaps TRBD1 (5 bases). The CDR3 contains 13 residues. With 3 bases removed from V and 5 bases from J, the gap between germline ends came to 11 bases. In germline, CDR1 is SGDLS, CDR2 YYNGEE. The CDR3 nucleotides read TGTGCCAGCAGCGCCCAGGGTCGGACTGAAGCTTTCTTT. Encoded protein: CASSAQGRTEAFF.

This clone was seen at least ten times. This rearrangement joins TRBV19 to TRBJ1-2; D gene unclear. This CDR3 contains 13 residues. Germline V gene sequence: CDR1 LNHDA, CDR2 SQIVND (reference sequence). Trimming removed 10 bases from V and 4 bases from J, with 16 bases in between. The CDR3 DNA is TGTGCCACGAGGACGGACGAGCCCTATGGCTACACCTTC. Translating it yields CATRTDEPYGYTF.

The genes are TRBV29-1 and TRBJ1-5; D perhaps matches TRBD1 (5 bases). Trimming stripped 4 bases from V and 5 bases from J, with 15 bases between. The CDR3 consists of 14 residues. CDR1 is SQVTM and CDR2 is ANQGSEA in the germline V gene. The CDR3 sequence: CSVATGSQDQPQHF. In nucleotides, the CDR3 is TGCAGCGTTGCCACAGGCAGCCAGGATCAGCCCCAGCATTTT. The full variable domain, with the rest looked up from reference TRBV29-1 and TRBJ1-5, is SAVISQKPSRDICQRGTSLTIQCQVDSQVTMMFWYRQQPGQSLTLIATANQGSEATYESGFVIDKFPISRPNLTFSTLTVSNMSPEDSSIYLCSVATGSQDQPQHFGDGTRLSIL.

The V call is TRBV5-5, the J call TRBJ2-5; 7 bases align to TRBD1. Germline V lookup: CDR1 SGHKS, CDR2 YYEKEE (reference sequence). This CDR3 has 14 residues. Trimming at V came to 1 base and at J to 2 bases, leaving 2 bases not matched to a gene. This CDR3 reads CASSLWTGQETQYF. CDR3 DNA: TGTGCCAGCAGCTTGTGGACAGGACAAGAGACCCAGTACTTC. The entire variable domain, with the rest obtained from reference TRBV5-5 and TRBJ2-5, is as follows: DAGVTQSPTHLIKTRGQQVTLRCSPISGHKSVSWYQQVLGQGPQFIFQYYEKEERGRGNFPDRFSARQFPNYSSELNVNALLLGDSALYLCASSLWTGQETQYFGPGTRLLVL.

A word on this clone: Given a much more abundant clone one base away, this may be a read error. The CDR3 DNA sequence: TGTGCCACCAGCAGGACAGTAGACAATCAGCCCCGGCATTTT. Protein product: CATSRTVDNQPRHF. The rearrangement uses TRBV15 and TRBJ1-5, with a possible D match to TRBD1 (5 bases). Germline V lookup: CDR1 LNHNV, CDR2 YYDKDF (reference sequence). The length of the CDR3 is 14 residues.

This chain joins TRBV28 and TRBJ2-7, with D unresolved. Germline CDR1 and CDR2: MDHEN and SYDVKM. The CDR3 runs 12 residues. The V and J ends lost 1 base and 7 bases respectively, with 8 bases between them. CDR3 nucleotide sequence: TGTGCCAGCAGTTTATTAGTCGGGGAGCAGTACTTC. Its translation is CASSLLVGEQYF.

This sequence joins TRBV19 and TRBJ1-1; a possible D gene is TRBD1 (6 bases). This CDR3 comprises 15 residues. The germline CDR1 and CDR2 sequences are LNHDA and SQIVND (reference sequence). Trimming cost V 10 bases and J 5 bases, with 23 bases left between them. The CDR3 DNA reads as TGTGCCACCTCCGGGGGGGGGCCCAGGAGTACTGAAGCTTTCTTT. Its translation: CATSGGGPRSTEAFF.

The chain joins TRBV7-9 to TRBJ2-1; D is undetermined. Germline V gene data show CDR1 as SEHNR and CDR2 as FQNEAQ (reference sequence). V dropped 2 bases and J dropped 0 bases, with 11 bases sitting between them. The CDR3 totals 16 residues. For the CDR3, the DNA is TGTGCCAGCAGCTTATACAGACCGGGCTCCTACAATGAGCAGTTCTTC. As protein: CASSLYRPGSYNEQFF.